The next 24 T cell receptor beta chains were all read from a single sample in a study of blood T cells in healthy people across ages. With a J-beta primer mix and a sample-barcoded 5' primer, a second PCR ran 7 to 11 cycles. Each CDR3 protein gets one entry after TCRdb re-called the 5' RACE reads with MiXCR. In the table there are 550,000 to 600,000 distinct CDR3 sequences, approximately 25% of which are singletons. Sample: blood. The receptors originated from a woman in her 70s in good health.

The chain links TRBV28 to TRBJ1-4; D remains ambiguous. V was trimmed by 3 bases and J by 3 bases, leaving 20 bases between them. This CDR3 spans 18 amino acids. Germline CDR1 is MDHEN and CDR2 is SYDVKM. The CDR3 region is CASSFSLGRGVANEKLFF. CDR3 DNA sequence: TGTGCCAGCAGTTTCTCCCTGGGTCGTGGAGTGGCTAATGAAAAACTGTTTTTT.

This clonotype was counted between two and nine times. The chain uses TRBV5-1 and TRBJ1-6; no clear D. The CDR3 runs 15 residues. V was trimmed by 4 bases and J by 1 base, leaving 9 bases between them. Germline CDR1 is SGHRS and CDR2 is YFSETQ. The CDR3 DNA reads as TGCGCCAGCAGCCTTTCTGGATCCTATAATTCACCCCTCCACTTT. It is translated as CASSLSGSYNSPLHF.

The V call is TRBV5-1, the J call TRBJ1-5; TRBD1 matches at 7 bases. V was pared by 3 bases and J by 7 bases, with 10 bases of the junction left unmatched. Germline values: CDR1 SGHRS, CDR2 YFSETQ. This CDR3 spans 15 amino acids. This chain's CDR3 is CASSWVNRGGQPQHF. The CDR3 DNA sequence: TGCGCCAGCAGCTGGGTAAACAGGGGTGGCCAGCCCCAGCATTTT.

This clonotype was seen repeatedly, ten times or more. The chain combines TRBV7-2 with TRBJ2-5; 12 nucleotides match TRBD1. Gene TRBJ2-7 matches the end of the DNA better, so the J call may be wrong. Germline CDR1 and CDR2: SGHTA and FQGNSA. The CDR3 spans 14 residues. The CDR3 spells CASSRDRGPYEQYF. In nucleotides, the CDR3 is TGTGCCAGCAGCCGGGACAGGGGGCCCTACGAGCAGTACTTC.

The chain couples TRBV27 to TRBJ1-6; 9 nucleotides match TRBD1. V lost 8 bases to trimming and J lost 5 bases; unmatched junction nucleotides: 10. CDR3 length equals 16 residues. The germline gives CDR1 MNHEY, CDR2 SMNVEV (reference sequence). The CDR3 here is CASGDPGTGHNSPLHF. DNA for the CDR3: TGTGCCAGCGGGGACCCCGGGACAGGGCATAATTCACCCCTCCACTTT.

The chain combines TRBV29-1 with TRBJ2-3, with 9 bases matching TRBD1. Per germline, CDR1 SQVTM and CDR2 ANQGSEA. Unmatched junction bases numbered 10, after V lost 5 bases and J lost 4 bases. The length of the CDR3 is 15 residues. CDR3 sequence reads: CSVRGQGRNPDTQYF. Written as DNA, the CDR3 is TGCAGCGTTAGAGGACAGGGGCGAAATCCAGATACGCAGTATTTT.

In this sample, this clonotype turned up a few times. This chain joins TRBV5-1 and TRBJ2-7; TRBD2 aligns across 11 bases. V trimming: 4 bases; J trimming: 0 bases; junction bases outside the gene matches: 3. Germline CDR1 SGHRS, CDR2 YFSETQ. The CDR3 spans 15 residues. DNA of the CDR3: TGCGCCAGCAGCGTACTAGCGGGGGCCTCCTACGAGCAGTACTTC. It specifies CASSVLAGASYEQYF.

The genes are TRBV12-3 or TRBV12-4 and TRBJ2-7; D is ambiguous. The V and J ends lost 8 bases and 4 bases respectively, with 15 bases between them. The CDR3 has 13 amino acids. In nucleotides, the CDR3 is TGTGCCAGCTCAAAAGCCCTCCCGTACGAGCAGTACTTC. Protein: CASSKALPYEQYF.

In this sample, this clonotype turned up a few times. CDR3 region: CASSSRGDHNTGELFF. The CDR3 nucleotides are TGTGCCAGCAGCTCCAGGGGGGACCACAACACCGGGGAGCTGTTTTTT. J is TRBJ2-2 and V is TRBV9; tentatively, D is TRBD1 (7 bases). Trimming took off 4 bases at V and 2 bases at J, with 15 bases between the two ends. This CDR3 comprises 16 residues. From germline, CDR1 is SGDLS and CDR2 YYNGEE. The full variable domain, in which reference TRBV9 and TRBJ2-2 provide the parts outside the CDR3, is DSGVTQTPKHLITATGQRVTLRCSPRSGDLSVYWYQQSLDQGLQFLIQYYNGEERAKGNILERFSAQQFPDLHSELNLSSLELGDSALYFCASSSRGDHNTGELFFGEGSRLTVL.

J is TRBJ1-2 and V is TRBV7-9, with a tentative D call TRBD1 (5 bases). The CDR3 has 14 residues. The germline CDR1 and CDR2 sequences are SEHNR and FQNEAQ (reference sequence). Trimming shortened V by 6 bases and J by 0 bases, and 11 bases separated the two germline ends. In DNA form, the CDR3 reads TGTGCCAGCAGGCGGGACGGACCTAACTATGGCTACACCTTC. Translating it yields CASRRDGPNYGYTF.

This chain connects TRBV29-1 to TRBJ1-1; D might be TRBD1 (6 bases). The CDR3 length is 12 residues. Germline V lookup: CDR1 SQVTM, CDR2 ANQGSEA. Trimming took off 6 bases at V and 1 base at J, with 9 bases between the two ends. The CDR3 here is CSVGHSNTEAFF. CDR3 nucleotide sequence: TGCAGCGTGGGACATTCGAACACTGAAGCTTTCTTT. Variable domain in full (rest from reference TRBV29-1 and TRBJ1-1): SAVISQKPSRDICQRGTSLTIQCQVDSQVTMMFWYRQQPGQSLTLIATANQGSEATYESGFVIDKFPISRPNLTFSTLTVSNMSPEDSSIYLCSVGHSNTEAFFGQGTRLTVV.

The rearrangement uses TRBV4-2 and TRBJ2-1; 8 bases align to TRBD1. The CDR3 spans 15 residues. V shed 1 base and J 5 bases; nucleotides not matched to a gene: 4. Germline V gives CDR1 LGHNA, CDR2 YNFKEQ. The CDR3 is CASSQAGTGNNEQFF. CDR3 sequence (DNA): TGTGCCAGCAGCCAAGCGGGGACAGGTAACAATGAGCAGTTCTTC.

In its sample, this clonotype was seen a few times. Relative to the germline gene, one junction end is altered; a read error may explain this. V and J are TRBV5-1 and TRBJ2-3, with 7 bases aligning to TRBD2. The V gene's germline CDR1 is SGHRS and CDR2 YFSETQ. The CDR3 has 13 residues. CDR3 sequence reads: CASGETSIDTQYF. Written as DNA, the CDR3 is TGCGCCAGCGGGGAGACTAGCATAGATACGCAGTATTTT.

This rearrangement joins TRBV4-1 to TRBJ2-5, with D tentatively TRBD1 (5 bases). The J call may be wrong; the DNA end is better matched by TRBJ2-7. The germline V gene encodes CDR1 MGHRA and CDR2 YSYEKL. This CDR3 has 15 residues. The CDR3: CASSQDRTPNYEQYF. CDR3 DNA sequence: TGCGCCAGCAGCCAAGATAGGACACCGAACTACGAGCAGTACTTC.

This clonotype turned up a few times. This rearrangement joins TRBV10-2 to TRBJ1-6; D not certain. Trimming cost V 3 bases and J 7 bases, with 7 bases left between them. CDR1 is WSHSY, CDR2 SAAADI, per germline. The CDR3 sequence is 13 residues long. The CDR3 DNA sequence: TGCGCCAGCAGTGATAAGTGGAATTCACCCCTCCACTTT. It specifies CASSDKWNSPLHF.

The table lists this clonotype with a few counts. V usage is TRBV10-3 and J usage is TRBJ2-5, with 11 bases fitting TRBD2. The CDR3 is made up of 14 amino acids. Germline loops: CDR1 ENHRY, CDR2 SYGVKD. V trimming: 4 bases; J trimming: 5 bases; junction bases outside the gene matches: 3. The CDR3 spells CAISGLAGLETQYF. In nucleotides, the CDR3 is TGTGCCATCAGTGGACTAGCGGGATTGGAGACCCAGTACTTC.

This chain uses TRBV11-1 with TRBJ2-2, with 7 nucleotides matching TRBD1. In germline, CDR1 is SGHAT, CDR2 FQDESV (reference sequence). V was clipped by 4 bases and J by 6 bases; unmatched bases: 5. This CDR3 spans 14 amino acids. The CDR3 region has the DNA TGTGCCAGCAGCTCAGGGGGTAGAGCCGGGGAGCTGTTTTTT. Translation: CASSSGGRAGELFF.

To note about this clonotype: A much larger clone lies a single base off, so this may be a read error. The rearrangement links TRBV20-1 to TRBJ2-1; TRBD2 aligns across 10 bases. The CDR3 contains 16 residues. V gave up 5 bases and J gave up 7 bases; unmatched junction bases: 14. CDR1 is DFQATT and CDR2 is SNEGSKA in the germline V gene (reference sequence). The CDR3 sequence is CSAGARTSGRGNEQFF. In DNA, the CDR3 is TGCAGTGCTGGAGCGAGGACTAGCGGTAGAGGGAATGAGCAGTTCTTC.

This clonotype was seen a handful of times. V usage is TRBV6-6 and J usage is TRBJ1-5, with D unclear. The germline gives CDR1 MNHNY, CDR2 SVGAGI (reference sequence). This CDR3 comprises 15 residues. With 0 bases removed from V and 3 bases from J, the gap between germline ends came to 9 bases. The CDR3 protein is CASSYSRVPNQPQHF. CDR3 coding DNA: TGTGCCAGCAGTTACTCACGGGTTCCCAATCAGCCCCAGCATTTT.

V gene TRBV9 combines with J gene TRBJ2-7; 11 nucleotides line up with TRBD1. CDR3 size: 14 residues. J was trimmed by 6 bases and V by 4 bases; bases with no gene match: 6. Per the germline V gene, CDR1 is SGDLS and CDR2 is YYNGEE. DNA for the CDR3: TGTGCCAGCAGCTCATGGACAGGGGGCGGCGAGCAGTACTTC. It yields the protein CASSSWTGGGEQYF.

This clonotype came up a few times. This chain joins TRBV7-6 and TRBJ2-5; 10 nucleotides align to TRBD1. The J call may be wrong; the DNA end is better matched by TRBJ2-1. The V gene's germline CDR1 is SGHVS and CDR2 FNYEAQ. The CDR3 runs 16 residues. The CDR3 spells CASSLTGTGVLNEQFF. The CDR3 DNA is TGTGCCAGCAGCCTGACCGGGACAGGGGTCTTGAATGAGCAGTTCTTC.

This clonotype came up a few times. This chain connects TRBV7-8 to TRBJ2-1; TRBD1 agrees at 7 bases. The CDR3 runs 14 residues. V lost 5 bases to trimming and J lost 3 bases; unmatched junction nucleotides: 4. Germline V CDR1 and CDR2: SGHVS, FQNEAQ. The CDR3, as DNA: TGTGCCAGCAGCCGGGGACAGTACTACAATGAGCAGTTCTTC. This translates into CASSRGQYYNEQFF. Full variable domain (missing parts from reference TRBV7-8 and TRBJ2-1): GAGVSQSPRYKVAKRGQDVALRCDPISGHVSLFWYQQALGQGPEFLTYFQNEAQLDKSGLPSDRFFAERPEGSVSTLKIQRTQQEDSAVYLCASSRGQYYNEQFFGPGTRLTVL.

The rearrangement joins TRBV20-1 to TRBJ1-2; 11 bases fit TRBD1. The V and J ends lost 0 bases and 8 bases, in that order; junction bases with no gene match: 8. The CDR3 sequence is 15 residues long. The germline V gene has CDR1 DFQATT and CDR2 SNEGSKA (reference sequence). The CDR3 DNA sequence: TGCAGTGCTAGAGACGGACAGGGGGCGGTTAACGGCTACACCTTC. Its translation is CSARDGQGAVNGYTF.

This CDR3 is CASRFGLAGEETQYF. In nucleotides, the CDR3 is TGTGCCAGCAGGTTCGGACTAGCGGGGGAAGAGACCCAGTACTTC. The V gene is TRBV5-4, the J gene TRBJ2-5, with 13 bases that match TRBD2. V lost 5 bases, J lost 3 bases, and 4 bases stayed unmatched. CDR3 size: 15 residues. CDR1 SGHNT and CDR2 YYREEE come from the germline V gene (reference sequence).